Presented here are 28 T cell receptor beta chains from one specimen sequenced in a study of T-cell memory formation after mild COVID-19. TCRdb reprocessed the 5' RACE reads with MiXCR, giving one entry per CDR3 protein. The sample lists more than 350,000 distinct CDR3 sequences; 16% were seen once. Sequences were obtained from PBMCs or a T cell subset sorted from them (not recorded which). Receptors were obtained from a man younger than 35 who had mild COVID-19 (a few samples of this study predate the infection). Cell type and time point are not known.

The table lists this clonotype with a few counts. The CDR3 sequence is CASSQIAGGYNEQFF. CDR3 nucleotides: TGTGCCAGCAGCCAAATAGCGGGTGGCTACAATGAGCAGTTCTTC. The V call is TRBV9, the J call TRBJ2-1; 7 bases match TRBD2. Unmatched junction bases numbered 7, after V lost 4 bases and J lost 3 bases. The V gene's germline CDR1 is SGDLS and CDR2 YYNGEE. CDR3 size: 15 residues.

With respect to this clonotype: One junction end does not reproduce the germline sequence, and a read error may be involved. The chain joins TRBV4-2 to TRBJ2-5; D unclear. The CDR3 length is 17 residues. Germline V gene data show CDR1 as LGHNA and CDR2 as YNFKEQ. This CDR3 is CASSQSRFETDQETQYF. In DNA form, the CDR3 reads TGTGCCAGCAGCCAAAGTCGATTCGAGACTGACCAGGAGACCCAGTACTTC.

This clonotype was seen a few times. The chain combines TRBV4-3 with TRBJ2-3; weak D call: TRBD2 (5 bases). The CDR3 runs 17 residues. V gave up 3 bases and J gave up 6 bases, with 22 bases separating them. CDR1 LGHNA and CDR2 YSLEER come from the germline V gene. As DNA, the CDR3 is TGCGCCAGCAGCCAGCTGGTCGGGAATCCCATGAGGGATACGCAGTATTTT. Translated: CASSQLVGNPMRDTQYF.

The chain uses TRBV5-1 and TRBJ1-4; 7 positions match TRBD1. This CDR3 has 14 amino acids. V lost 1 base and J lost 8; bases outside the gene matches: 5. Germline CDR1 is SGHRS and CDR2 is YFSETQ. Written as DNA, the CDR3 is TGCGCCAGCAGCTTGTTCGGGGGACAGGAAAAACTGTTTTTT. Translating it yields CASSLFGGQEKLFF.

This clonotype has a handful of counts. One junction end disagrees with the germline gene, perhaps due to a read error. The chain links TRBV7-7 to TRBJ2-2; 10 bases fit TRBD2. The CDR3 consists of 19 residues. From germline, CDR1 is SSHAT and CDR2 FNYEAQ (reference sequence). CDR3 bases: TGTGCTAGCAGCAAATCCCTGGGGGCTAGCGGGGGCATTACCGGGGAGCTGTTTTTT. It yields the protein CASSKSLGASGGITGELFF.

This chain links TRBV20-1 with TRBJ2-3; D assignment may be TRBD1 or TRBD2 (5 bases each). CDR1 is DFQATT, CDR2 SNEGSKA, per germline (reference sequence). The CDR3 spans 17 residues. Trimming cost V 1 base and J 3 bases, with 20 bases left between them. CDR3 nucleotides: TGCAGTGCTAGAGCTACCCGGGGCAGTACGAAAACAGATACGCAGTATTTT. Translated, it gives CSARATRGSTKTDTQYF.

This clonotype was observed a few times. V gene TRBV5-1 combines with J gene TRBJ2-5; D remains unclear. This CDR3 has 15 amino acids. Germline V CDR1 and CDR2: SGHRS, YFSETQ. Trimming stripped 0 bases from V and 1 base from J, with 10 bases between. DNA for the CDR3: TGCGCCAGCAGCTTGGGAAGGCAGATCCAAGAGACCCAGTACTTC. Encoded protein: CASSLGRQIQETQYF. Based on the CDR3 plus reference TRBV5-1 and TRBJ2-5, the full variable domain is KAGVTQTPRYLIKTRGQQVTLSCSPISGHRSVSWYQQTPGQGLQFLFEYFSETQRNKGNFPGRFSGRQFSNSRSEMNVSTLELGDSALYLCASSLGRQIQETQYFGPGTRLLVL.

The CDR3 loop reads CASSPRDQPQHF. The CDR3 nucleotides are TGTGCCAGCAGTCCCAGGGATCAGCCCCAGCATTTT. The chain recombines TRBV12-3 or TRBV12-4 with TRBJ1-5, with D possibly TRBD1 on 5 matching bases. The CDR3 contains 12 residues. V was pared by 5 bases and J by 5 bases, with 7 bases between.

The CDR3 DNA sequence: TGTGCCAGCAGCCCCGCGACACTAAAGGCTTTCTTT. Translation: CASSPATLKAFF. The rearrangement joins TRBV7-9 to TRBJ1-1; no clear D gene. CDR1 is SEHNR, CDR2 FQNEAQ, per germline (reference sequence). CDR3 length: 12 amino acids. V was trimmed by 5 bases and J by 11 bases, leaving 15 bases between them.

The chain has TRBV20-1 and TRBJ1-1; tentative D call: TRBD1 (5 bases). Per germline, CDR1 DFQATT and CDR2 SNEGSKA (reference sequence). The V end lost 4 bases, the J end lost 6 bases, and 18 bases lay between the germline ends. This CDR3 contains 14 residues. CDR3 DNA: TGCAGTGCTACGACACCAGGGAAGTGGGCTGAAGCTTTCTTT. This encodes CSATTPGKWAEAFF.

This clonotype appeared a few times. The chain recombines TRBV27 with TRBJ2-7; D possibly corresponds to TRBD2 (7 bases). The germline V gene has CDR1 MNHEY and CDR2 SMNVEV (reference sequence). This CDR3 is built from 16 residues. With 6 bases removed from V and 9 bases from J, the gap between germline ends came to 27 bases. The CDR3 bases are TGTGCCAGCAGAATGTGGGCGGGGGCGGGCCGGTCGGTGCAGTACTTC. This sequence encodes CASRMWAGAGRSVQYF.

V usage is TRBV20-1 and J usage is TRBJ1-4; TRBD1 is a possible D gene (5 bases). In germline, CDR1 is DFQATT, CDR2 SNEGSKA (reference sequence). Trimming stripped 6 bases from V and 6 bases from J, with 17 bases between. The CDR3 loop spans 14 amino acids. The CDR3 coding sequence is TGCAGTGCCCTAGACAGTCCTAACCATGAAAAACTGTTTTTT. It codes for CSALDSPNHEKLFF.

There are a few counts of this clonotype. CDR3 bases: TGTGCCAGCGGGGGGGGTAACTTGCAGTATTTT. Its translation: CASGGGNLQYF. The V and J genes are TRBV5-4 and TRBJ2-3; 7 bases are a match to TRBD2. The CDR3 extends over 11 amino acids. V dropped 7 bases and J dropped 11; count of bases not matched to a gene: 7. Germline-derived CDR1 and CDR2 are SGHNT and YYREEE (reference sequence).

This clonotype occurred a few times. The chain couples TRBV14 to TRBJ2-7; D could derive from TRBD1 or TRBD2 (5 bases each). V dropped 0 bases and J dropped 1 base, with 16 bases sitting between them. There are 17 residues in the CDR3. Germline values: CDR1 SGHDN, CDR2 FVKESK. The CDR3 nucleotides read TGTGCCAGCAGCCAAGATGACGCCGGGACCGGTTCCTACGAGCAGTACGTC. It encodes CASSQDDAGTGSYEQYV.

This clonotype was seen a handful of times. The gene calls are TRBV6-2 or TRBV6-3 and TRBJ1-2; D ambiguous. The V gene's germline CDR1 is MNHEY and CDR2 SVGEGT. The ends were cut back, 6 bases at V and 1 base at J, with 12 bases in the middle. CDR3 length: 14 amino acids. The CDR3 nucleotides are TGTGCCAGCAGGAAGCGTGGCTTTAACTATGGCTACACCTTC. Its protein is CASRKRGFNYGYTF.

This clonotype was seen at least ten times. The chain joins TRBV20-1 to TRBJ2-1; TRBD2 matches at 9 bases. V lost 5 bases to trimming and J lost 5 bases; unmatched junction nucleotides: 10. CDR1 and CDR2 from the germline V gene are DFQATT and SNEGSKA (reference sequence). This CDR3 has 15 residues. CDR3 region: CSAGGAGGTHNEQFF. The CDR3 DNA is TGCAGTGCTGGCGGGGCGGGGGGGACCCACAATGAGCAGTTCTTC.

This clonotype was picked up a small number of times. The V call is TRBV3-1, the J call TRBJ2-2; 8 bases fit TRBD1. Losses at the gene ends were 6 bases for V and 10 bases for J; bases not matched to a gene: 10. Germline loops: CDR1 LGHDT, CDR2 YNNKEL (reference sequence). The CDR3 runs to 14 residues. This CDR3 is CASSDRGSGLELFF. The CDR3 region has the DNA TGTGCCAGCAGTGACAGGGGATCGGGTCTGGAGCTGTTTTTT.

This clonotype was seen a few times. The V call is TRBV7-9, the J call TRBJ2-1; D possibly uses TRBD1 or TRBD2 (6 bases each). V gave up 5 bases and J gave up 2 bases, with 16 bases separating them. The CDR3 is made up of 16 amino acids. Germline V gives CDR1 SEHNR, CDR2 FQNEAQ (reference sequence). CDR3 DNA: TGTGCCAGCAGCCTGCCTGCCGGGGGCGCCTACAATGAGCAGTTCTTC. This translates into CASSLPAGGAYNEQFF. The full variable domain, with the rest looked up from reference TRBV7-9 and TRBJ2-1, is DTGVSQNPRHKITKRGQNVTFRCDPISEHNRLYWYRQTLGQGPEFLTYFQNEAQLEKSRLLSDRFSAERPKGSFSTLEIQRTEQGDSAMYLCASSLPAGGAYNEQFFGPGTRLTVL.

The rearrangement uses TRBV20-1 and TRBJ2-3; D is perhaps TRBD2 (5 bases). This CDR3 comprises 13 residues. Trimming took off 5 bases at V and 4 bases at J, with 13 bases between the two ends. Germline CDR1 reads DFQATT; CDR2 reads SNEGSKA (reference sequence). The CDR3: CSARREGADTQYF. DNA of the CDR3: TGCAGTGCTCGCCGGGAAGGCGCAGATACGCAGTATTTT.

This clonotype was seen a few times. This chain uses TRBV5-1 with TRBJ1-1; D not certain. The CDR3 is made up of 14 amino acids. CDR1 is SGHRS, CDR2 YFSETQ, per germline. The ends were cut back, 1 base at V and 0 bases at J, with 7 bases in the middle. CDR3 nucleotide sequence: TGCGCCAGCAGCTTGCGACGGCTGAACACTGAAGCTTTCTTT. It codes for CASSLRRLNTEAFF.

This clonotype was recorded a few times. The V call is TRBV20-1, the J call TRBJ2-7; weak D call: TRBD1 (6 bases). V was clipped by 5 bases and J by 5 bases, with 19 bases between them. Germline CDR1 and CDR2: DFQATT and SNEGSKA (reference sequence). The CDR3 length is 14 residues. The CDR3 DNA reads TGCAGTGCTTCTCCACCCGACAGGTTTAACGAGCAGTACTTC. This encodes CSASPPDRFNEQYF.

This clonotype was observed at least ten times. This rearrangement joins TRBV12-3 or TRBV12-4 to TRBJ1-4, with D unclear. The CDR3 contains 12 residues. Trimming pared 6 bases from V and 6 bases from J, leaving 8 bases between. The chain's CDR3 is CASSPGYEKLFF. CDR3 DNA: TGTGCCAGCAGCCCAGGCTATGAAAAACTGTTTTTT.

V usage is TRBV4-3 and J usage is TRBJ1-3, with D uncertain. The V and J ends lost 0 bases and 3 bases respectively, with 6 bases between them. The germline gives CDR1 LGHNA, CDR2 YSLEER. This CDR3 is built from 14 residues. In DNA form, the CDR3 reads TGCGCCAGCAGCCAAGATGTGGGTGGAAACACCATATATTTT. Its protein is CASSQDVGGNTIYF.

Here the CDR3 DNA reads TGTGCCAGCAGCTATATTGATCGGGGCGAGCAGTACTTC. It specifies CASSYIDRGEQYF. The genes are TRBV7-9 and TRBJ2-7; TRBD2 might be the D (5 bases). Germline lookup yields CDR1 SEHNR and CDR2 FQNEAQ (reference sequence). Trimming stripped 4 bases from V and 6 bases from J, with 13 bases between. This CDR3 spans 13 amino acids. The full variable domain, in which reference TRBV7-9 and TRBJ2-7 provide the parts outside the CDR3, is DTGVSQNPRHKITKRGQNVTFRCDPISEHNRLYWYRQTLGQGPEFLTYFQNEAQLEKSRLLSDRFSAERPKGSFSTLEIQRTEQGDSAMYLCASSYIDRGEQYFGPGTRLTVT.

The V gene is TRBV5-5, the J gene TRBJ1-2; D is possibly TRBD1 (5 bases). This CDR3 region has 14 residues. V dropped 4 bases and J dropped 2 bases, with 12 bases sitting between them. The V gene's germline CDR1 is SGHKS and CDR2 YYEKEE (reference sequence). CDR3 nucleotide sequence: TGTGCCAGCAGCATGCCCGGGGGGAACTATGGCTACACCTTC. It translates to CASSMPGGNYGYTF.

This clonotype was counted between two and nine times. Here the CDR3 reads CSPGKNIQYF. In nucleotides, the CDR3 is TGCAGCCCCGGGAAAAACATTCAGTACTTC. The V and J genes are TRBV20-1 and TRBJ2-4; D gene ambiguous. The CDR3 length is 10 residues. The germline gives CDR1 DFQATT, CDR2 SNEGSKA (reference sequence).

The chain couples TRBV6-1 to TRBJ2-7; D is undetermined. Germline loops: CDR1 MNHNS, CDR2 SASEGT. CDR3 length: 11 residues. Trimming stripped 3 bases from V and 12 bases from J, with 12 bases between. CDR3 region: CASSDLGTGYF. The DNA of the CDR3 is TGTGCCAGCAGTGATCTGGGAACTGGGTACTTC.

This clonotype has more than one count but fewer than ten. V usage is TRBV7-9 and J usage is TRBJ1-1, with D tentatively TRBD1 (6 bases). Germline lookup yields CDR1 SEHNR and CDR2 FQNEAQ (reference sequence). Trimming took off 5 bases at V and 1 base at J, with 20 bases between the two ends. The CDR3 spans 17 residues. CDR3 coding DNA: TGTGCCAGCAGCCCAAAACGAACCGGGACACCGAACACTGAAGCTTTCTTT. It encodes CASSPKRTGTPNTEAFF.